Following are 10 T cell receptor beta chains from one sample sequenced in a study of T cells in Graves' hyperthyroidism and ophthalmopathy (dated by TCRdb to about 2019). Library construction relied on multiplex PCR. Instrument used: Illumina HiSeq 2000. TCR beta CDR3 regions were amplified from RNA transcripts. For the first round of RT-PCR on the TCR CDR3, the HTBI primer set was used together with the Qiagen OneStep RT-PCR kit. TCRdb took the public reads, trimmed them with fastp at Q25, ran MiXCR for clone calling and kept in-frame beta chains. When rows share a CDR3 protein, they turn into one entry using the most common DNA and genes. The sample data list around 620,000 distinct CDR3 sequences, and around 16% of these were observed just once. Clones ranked in the top ten supply 3.5% to 4% of the sample. Source material: blood. These receptor sequences come from a woman aged 30 to 39 with Graves' hyperthyroidism.

The V call is TRBV4-3, the J call TRBJ2-1, with 9 nucleotides matching TRBD2. There are 18 residues in the CDR3. Unmatched junction bases numbered 9, after V lost 0 bases and J lost 3 bases. The germline V gene has CDR1 LGHNA and CDR2 YSLEER. CDR3: CASSQDGMSGGYYNEQFF. The DNA of the CDR3 is TGCGCCAGCAGCCAAGATGGTATGAGCGGGGGGTACTACAATGAGCAGTTCTTC.

In this sample, this clonotype turned up many times. The gene calls are TRBV7-2 and TRBJ2-3, with D maybe TRBD1 (6 bases). The CDR3 is 13 residues long. The V gene lost 5 bases and the J gene lost 5 bases, with 11 bases spanning the gap. Germline CDR1 SGHTA, CDR2 FQGNSA. The CDR3, as DNA: TGTGCCAGCAGCATCAGGGGTCAAGATACGCAGTATTTT. Encoded protein: CASSIRGQDTQYF.

There are many counts of this clonotype. V is TRBV15 and J is TRBJ1-6; D is undetermined. Germline V gives CDR1 LNHNV, CDR2 YYDKDF (reference sequence). The V end was cut by 0 bases, the J end by 9 bases, with 12 bases between. CDR3 length equals 15 residues. In DNA form, the CDR3 reads TGTGCCACCAGCAGAGAGAGCCCCCAGGTTTCACCCCTCCACTTT. Protein sequence: CATSRESPQVSPLHF.

The genes are TRBV9 and TRBJ2-3; 9 bases are a match to TRBD2. V dropped 4 bases and J dropped 3; count of bases not matched to a gene: 15. Per germline, CDR1 SGDLS and CDR2 YYNGEE. The CDR3 extends over 18 amino acids. CDR3 coding DNA: TGTGCCAGCAGCCATCACATTTTAGCGGGAGTGGGAACAGATACGCAGTATTTT. The encoded protein is CASSHHILAGVGTDTQYF.

Of note for this clonotype: A read error may be the cause here, since a much bigger clone is one base away. The rearrangement uses TRBV29-1 and TRBJ2-5; D is perhaps TRBD2 (6 bases). Germline assignment: CDR1 SQVTM and CDR2 ANQGSEA. The CDR3 is made up of 12 amino acids. The CDR3: CSVALAQDTQYF. DNA for the CDR3: TGCAGCGTGGCTCTAGCGCAAGACACCCAGTACTTC. The variable domain in full, completed from reference TRBV29-1 and TRBJ2-5, reads SAVISQKPSRDICQRGTSLTIQCQVDSQVTMMFWYRQQPGQSLTLIATANQGSEATYESGFVIDKFPISRPNLTFSTLTVSNMSPEDSSIYLCSVALAQDTQYFGPGTRLLVL.

This chain joins TRBV12-3 or TRBV12-4 and TRBJ2-5; 10 nucleotides match TRBD1. The CDR3 extends over 14 amino acids. With 7 bases clipped from V and 4 bases from J, the junction kept 6 bases outside the gene matches. The CDR3 DNA is TGTGCCAGCAACCGACAGGGGGCGGGAGAGACCCAGTACTTC. It translates to CASNRQGAGETQYF.

This clonotype was observed a handful of times. CDR3: CASSGQGSVTGELFF. CDR3 DNA: TGTGCCAGCAGTGGTCAGGGGTCGGTTACCGGGGAGCTGTTTTTT. The chain recombines TRBV28 with TRBJ2-2, with a possible D match to TRBD1 (6 bases). Trimming shortened V by 5 bases and J by 5 bases, and 15 bases separated the two germline ends. The germline CDR1 and CDR2 sequences are MDHEN and SYDVKM. This CDR3 has 15 residues.

The chain recombines TRBV11-2 with TRBJ2-7; 8 bases agree with TRBD2. The CDR3 runs to 16 residues. J lost 8 bases, V lost 5 bases, and 17 bases had no gene match. CDR1 is SGHAT, CDR2 FQNNGV, per germline. Written as DNA, the CDR3 is TGTGCCAGCAGCCCCTACGGGGGGGCGAGAAGATACAAGCAGTACTTC. Encoded protein: CASSPYGGARRYKQYF. Variable domain in full (rest from reference TRBV11-2 and TRBJ2-7): EAGVAQSPRYKIIEKRQSVAFWCNPISGHATLYWYQQILGQGPKLLIQFQNNGVVDDSQLPKDRFSAERLKGVDSTLKIQPAKLEDSAVYLCASSPYGGARRYKQYFGPGTRLTVT.

Concerning this clonotype itself: One end of the junction does not line up with germline, which may come from a read error. CDR3: CDISALDRINTEAFF. For the CDR3, the DNA is TGTGACATCAGTGCTCTGGATAGGATTAACACTGAAGCTTTCTTT. The chain has TRBV10-3 and TRBJ1-1; D unresolved. The germline CDR1 and CDR2 sequences are ENHRY and SYGVKD. The CDR3 runs 15 residues.

Many counts were recorded for this clonotype. The chain couples TRBV3-1 to TRBJ1-1; 9 nucleotides agree with TRBD1. Germline CDR1 LGHDT, CDR2 YNNKEL (reference sequence). The CDR3 consists of 14 residues. Trimming took 2 bases from V and 5 from J; bases not matched to a gene: 3. For the CDR3, the DNA is TGTGCCAGCAGCCAAAAAGACAGGGGGACTGAAGCTTTCTTT. This sequence encodes CASSQKDRGTEAFF. Using reference TRBV3-1 and TRBJ1-1 for the parts outside the CDR3, the full variable domain is DTAVSQTPKYLVTQMGNDKSIKCEQNLGHDTMYWYKQDSKKFLKIMFSYNNKELIINETVPNRFSPKSPDKAHLNLHINSLELGDSAVYFCASSQKDRGTEAFFGQGTRLTVV.